This T cell receptor (beta chain) emerged from a study of CXCR3-negative and CXCR3-positive naive CD8 T cells (dated by TCRdb to about 2019). General notes on the study: Some 130 million TRB reads were obtained in total, roughly 1.5 +/- 0.3 million reads per library. Diversity and physicochemical repertoire analyses were performed on some 10 donors pooled from two independent experiments. For the TRBV-TRBJ cluster analysis, the naive subsets came from 5 donors, while the memory cells came from 3 donors. Paper-wide results and their limitations: Within the same donor, TRBV-TRBJ usage looked similar between naive CXCR3-negative and CXCR3-positive cells, but memory cells had distinct patterns. Repertoire diversity was comparably high in both naive subsets but much lower in memory CD8+ T cells. Surface CD5, linked to self-reactivity in mice, was comparable between naive subsets; TCR interaction strength was therefore also inferred from TRB CDR3 physicochemical properties. TRB CDR3s from CXCR3-positive naive cells showed higher hydrophobicity (lower Kidera factor 4), lower energy, and higher strength and volume indices than CXCR3-negative naive cells. Freshly isolated PBMCs were used for most assays because CXCR3 expression went down partially after cryopreservation.

These reads were obtained on a NextSeq 550. The Human TCR Profiling Kit (MiLaboratory) was used to prepare UMI-labeled 5' RACE TRB cDNA libraries. cDNA synthesis used the entire amount of extracted RNA, and PCR amplification then used the entire amount of cDNA produced. Libraries were prepared in parallel with an identical number of PCR cycles. From the authors' description of their analysis: With a minimum of two reads required per UMI, MIGEC and MiXCR pulled out about 53,000 +/- 10,000 unique UMI-labeled TRB cDNA molecules from each library. Each library averaged 40,000 +/- 10,000 functional in-frame TRB CDR3 nucleotide clonotypes without stop codons. After each sample was downsampled to 5000 UMI-labeled TRB molecules, VDJtools was used to calculate diversity metrics such as normalized Shannon-Wiener and Chao1. For the central five CDR3 residues, VDJtools calculated physicochemical properties weighted by clonotype size, namely interaction energy, strength, volume and Kidera factor 4. After the reads were reprocessed by TCRdb, one entry was made per CDR3 protein sequence, with no DNA. TCRdb, rather than the study authors, made the V and J calls. The record for this sample contains 150,000 to 180,000 distinct CDR3 sequences. The ten largest make up under 0.5% of the sample.

For each CD8+ T cell subset, flow sorting was done in triplicate, and roughly 320,000 cells per subset went directly into RLT lysis buffer. To exclude memory contaminants, naive CD8+ T cells were stringently defined as CD45RO-CCR7+CD27+CD95-. Using standard density gradient centrifugation, peripheral blood mononuclear cells were isolated from buffy coats. A FACSAria III was used to flow-sort naive CD8+ T cells into CXCR3-negative and CXCR3-positive populations. Total RNA was extracted from sorted cells using an RNeasy Mini Kit. A note on this clonotype: Its antigen is still unknown.

In the germline V gene, CDR1 corresponds to MDHEN and CDR2 to SYDVKM. The CDR3 numbers 18 residues from cysteine through phenylalanine. DNA for this receptor is not on file. The receptor chain draws on TRBV28 and TRBJ2-7; TCRdb selects TRBD2, and the lack of DNA leaves this call unchecked. Sequenced sample: naive CXCR3+ CD8+ T cells from blood. The meaning of the sample's cell subset or site label: CD45RO-CCR7+CD27+CD95- naive CD8+ T cells expressing CXCR3 (TNR3+). This sequence was found in a human donor in good health. Some clones in this sample may be carry-over from other donors' samples. The CDR3 region: CASSTSPLAGGLPYEQYF.